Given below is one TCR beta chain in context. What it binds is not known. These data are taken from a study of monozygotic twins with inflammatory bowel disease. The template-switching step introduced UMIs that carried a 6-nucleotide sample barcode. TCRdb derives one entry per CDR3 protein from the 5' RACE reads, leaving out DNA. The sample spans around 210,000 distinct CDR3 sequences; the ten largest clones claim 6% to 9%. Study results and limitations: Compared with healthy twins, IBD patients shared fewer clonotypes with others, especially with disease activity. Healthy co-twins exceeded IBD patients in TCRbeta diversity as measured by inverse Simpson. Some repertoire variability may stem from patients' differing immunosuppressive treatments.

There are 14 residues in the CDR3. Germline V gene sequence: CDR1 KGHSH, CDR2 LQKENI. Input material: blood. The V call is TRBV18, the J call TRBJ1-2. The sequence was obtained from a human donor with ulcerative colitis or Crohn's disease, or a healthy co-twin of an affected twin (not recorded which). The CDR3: CASSPMAEGYGYTF.